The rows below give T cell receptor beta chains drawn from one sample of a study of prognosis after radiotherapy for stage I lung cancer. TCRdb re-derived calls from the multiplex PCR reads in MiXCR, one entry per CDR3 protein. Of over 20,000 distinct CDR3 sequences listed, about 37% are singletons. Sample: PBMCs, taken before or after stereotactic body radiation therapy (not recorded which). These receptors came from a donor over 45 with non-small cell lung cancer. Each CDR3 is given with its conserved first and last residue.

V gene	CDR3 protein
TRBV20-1	CSAINSGANVLTF
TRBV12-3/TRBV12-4	CASSRGVLLFF
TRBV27	CASKAWPNYNEQFF
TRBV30	CAWRTDAGTNYGYTF
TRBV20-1	CSDEGGVRSYNEQFF
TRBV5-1	CASTEIPGLATYEQYF
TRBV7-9	CASVLDITEAFF
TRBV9	CASSVATGAGLSYNEQFF
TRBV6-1	CASSDNNYGYTF
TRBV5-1	CASSFGTSRSTDTQYF
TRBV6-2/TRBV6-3	CASSVRQGRMGLFF
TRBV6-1	CASSVRQYSTDTQYF
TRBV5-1	CASSLTHRPDTQYF
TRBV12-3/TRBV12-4	CASSLLRGTEAFF
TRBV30	CAWRKTGGTDTQYF